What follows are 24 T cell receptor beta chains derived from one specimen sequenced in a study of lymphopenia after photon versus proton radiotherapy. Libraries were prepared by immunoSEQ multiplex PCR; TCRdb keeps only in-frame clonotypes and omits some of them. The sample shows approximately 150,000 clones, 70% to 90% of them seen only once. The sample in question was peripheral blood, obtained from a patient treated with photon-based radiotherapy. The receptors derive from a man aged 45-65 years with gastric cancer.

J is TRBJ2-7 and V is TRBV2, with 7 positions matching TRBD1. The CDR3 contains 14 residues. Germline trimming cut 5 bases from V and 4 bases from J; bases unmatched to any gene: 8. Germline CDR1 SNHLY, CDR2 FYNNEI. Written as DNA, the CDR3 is TGTGCCAGCAGTAGACAGGGTCCAGGGTACGAGCAGTACTTC. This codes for CASSRQGPGYEQYF.

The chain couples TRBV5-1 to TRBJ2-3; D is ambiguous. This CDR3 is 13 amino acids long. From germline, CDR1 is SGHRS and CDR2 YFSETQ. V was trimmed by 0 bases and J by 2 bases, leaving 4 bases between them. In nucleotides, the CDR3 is TGCGCCAGCAGCTTGGCTGCCACAGATACGCAGTATTTT. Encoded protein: CASSLAATDTQYF.

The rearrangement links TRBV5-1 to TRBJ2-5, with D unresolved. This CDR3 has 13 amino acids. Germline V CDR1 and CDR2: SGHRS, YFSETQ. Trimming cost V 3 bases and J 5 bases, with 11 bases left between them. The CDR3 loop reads CASSSDLSETQYF. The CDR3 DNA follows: TGCGCCAGCAGCTCGGACCTCTCGGAGACCCAGTACTTC.

The CDR3 nucleotides read TGTGCCAGCATGCGCGGGAGAGAGGACGAGCAGTACTTC. Its translation: CASMRGREDEQYF. The genes are TRBV6-5 and TRBJ2-7; 7 nucleotides match TRBD2. Trimming cost V 7 bases and J 5 bases; bases outside gene matches: 8. Germline V CDR1 and CDR2: MNHEY, SVGAGI. The CDR3 is 13 amino acids.

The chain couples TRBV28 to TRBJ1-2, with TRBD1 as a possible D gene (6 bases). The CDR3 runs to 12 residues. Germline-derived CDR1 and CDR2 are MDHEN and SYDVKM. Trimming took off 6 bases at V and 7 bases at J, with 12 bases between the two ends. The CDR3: CASSLGGIGYTF. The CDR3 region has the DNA TGTGCCAGCAGCCTCGGGGGCATTGGCTACACCTTC.

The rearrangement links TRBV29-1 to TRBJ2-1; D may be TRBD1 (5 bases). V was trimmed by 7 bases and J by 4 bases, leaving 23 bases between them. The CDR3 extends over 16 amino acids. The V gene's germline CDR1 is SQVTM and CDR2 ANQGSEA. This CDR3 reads CSANSLGAVKYNEQFF. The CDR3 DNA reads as TGCAGCGCTAACAGTTTAGGGGCCGTTAAATACAATGAGCAGTTCTTC.

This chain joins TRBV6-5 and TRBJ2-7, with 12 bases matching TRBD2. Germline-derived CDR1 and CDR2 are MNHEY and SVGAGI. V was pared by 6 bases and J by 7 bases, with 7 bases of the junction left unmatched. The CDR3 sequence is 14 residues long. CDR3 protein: CASSRLAGDWEQYF. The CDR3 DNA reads TGTGCCAGCAGCCGACTAGCGGGAGATTGGGAGCAGTACTTC.

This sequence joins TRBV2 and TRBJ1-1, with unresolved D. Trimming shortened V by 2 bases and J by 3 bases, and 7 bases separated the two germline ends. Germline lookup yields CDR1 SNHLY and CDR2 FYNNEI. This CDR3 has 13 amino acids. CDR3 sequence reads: CASSERTDTEAFF. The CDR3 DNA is TGTGCCAGCAGTGAACGGACGGACACTGAAGCTTTCTTT.

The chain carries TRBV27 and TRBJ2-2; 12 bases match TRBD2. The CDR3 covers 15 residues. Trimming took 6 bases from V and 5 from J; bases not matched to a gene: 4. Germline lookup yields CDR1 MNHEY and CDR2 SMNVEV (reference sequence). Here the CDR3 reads CASRGLAGRTGELFF. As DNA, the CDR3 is TGTGCCAGCAGAGGACTAGCGGGAAGGACCGGGGAGCTGTTTTTT.

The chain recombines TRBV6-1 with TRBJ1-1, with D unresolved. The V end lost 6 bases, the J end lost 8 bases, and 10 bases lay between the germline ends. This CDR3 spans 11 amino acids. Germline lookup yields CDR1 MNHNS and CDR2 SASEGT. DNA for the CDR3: TGTGCCAGCAGCCGAGCGAGAGAAGCTTTCTTT. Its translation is CASSRAREAFF.

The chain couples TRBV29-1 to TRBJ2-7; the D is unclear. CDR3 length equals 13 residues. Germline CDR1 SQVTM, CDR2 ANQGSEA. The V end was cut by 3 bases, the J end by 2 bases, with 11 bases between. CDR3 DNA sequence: TGCAGCGTTGACGGCAACAGTCCCTACGAGCAGTACTTC. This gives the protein CSVDGNSPYEQYF.

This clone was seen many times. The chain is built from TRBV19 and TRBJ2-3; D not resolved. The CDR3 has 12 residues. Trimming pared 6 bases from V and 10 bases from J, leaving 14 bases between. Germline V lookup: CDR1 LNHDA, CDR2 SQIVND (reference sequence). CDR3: CASSMTLQAQYF. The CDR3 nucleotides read TGTGCCAGTAGCATGACTCTCCAGGCGCAGTATTTT.

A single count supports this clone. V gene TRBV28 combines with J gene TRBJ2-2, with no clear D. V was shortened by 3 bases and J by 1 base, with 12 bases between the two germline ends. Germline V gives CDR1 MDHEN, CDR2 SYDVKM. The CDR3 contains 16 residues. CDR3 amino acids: CASSLQGTENTGELFF. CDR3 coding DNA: TGTGCCAGCAGTTTGCAAGGAACAGAGAACACCGGGGAGCTGTTTTTT.

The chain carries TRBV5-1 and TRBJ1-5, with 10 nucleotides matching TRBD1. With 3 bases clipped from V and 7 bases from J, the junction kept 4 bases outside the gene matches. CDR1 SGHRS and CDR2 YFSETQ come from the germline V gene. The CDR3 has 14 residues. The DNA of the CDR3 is TGCGCCAGCAGCTCCGGACAGGGGGGACAGCCCCAGCATTTT. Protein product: CASSSGQGGQPQHF.

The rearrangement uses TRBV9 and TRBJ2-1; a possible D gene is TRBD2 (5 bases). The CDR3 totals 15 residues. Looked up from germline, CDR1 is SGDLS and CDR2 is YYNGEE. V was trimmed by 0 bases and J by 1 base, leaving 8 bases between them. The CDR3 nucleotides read TGTGCCAGCAGCGTAGACCTAGCTTCCTACAATGAGCAGTTCTTC. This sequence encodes CASSVDLASYNEQFF. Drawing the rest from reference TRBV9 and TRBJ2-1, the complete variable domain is DSGVTQTPKHLITATGQRVTLRCSPRSGDLSVYWYQQSLDQGLQFLIQYYNGEERAKGNILERFSAQQFPDLHSELNLSSLELGDSALYFCASSVDLASYNEQFFGPGTRLTVL.

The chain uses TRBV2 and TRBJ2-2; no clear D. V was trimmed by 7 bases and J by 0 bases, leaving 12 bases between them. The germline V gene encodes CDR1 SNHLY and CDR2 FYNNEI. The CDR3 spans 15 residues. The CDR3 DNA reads TGTGCCAGCAAGGAACGAGACACGAACACCGGGGAGCTGTTTTTT. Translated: CASKERDTNTGELFF.

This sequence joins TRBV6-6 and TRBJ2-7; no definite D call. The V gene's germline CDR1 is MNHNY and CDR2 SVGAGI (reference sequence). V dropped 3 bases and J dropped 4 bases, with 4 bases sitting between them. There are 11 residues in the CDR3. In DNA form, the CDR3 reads TGTGCCAGCAGTTATAAATACGAGCAGTACTTC. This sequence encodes CASSYKYEQYF.

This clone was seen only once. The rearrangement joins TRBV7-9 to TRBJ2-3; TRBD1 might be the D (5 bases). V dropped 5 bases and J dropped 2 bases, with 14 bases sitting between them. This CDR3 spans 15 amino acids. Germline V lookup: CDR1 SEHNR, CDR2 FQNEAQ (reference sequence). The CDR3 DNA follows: TGTGCCAGCAGCCCCTGGGGCCAGTCCACAGATACGCAGTATTTT. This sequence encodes CASSPWGQSTDTQYF.

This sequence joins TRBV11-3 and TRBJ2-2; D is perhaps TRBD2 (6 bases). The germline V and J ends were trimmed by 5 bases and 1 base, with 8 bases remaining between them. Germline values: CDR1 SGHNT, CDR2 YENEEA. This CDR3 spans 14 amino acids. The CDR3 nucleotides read TGTGCCAGCAGCCCCGGGGGGAACACCGGGGAGCTGTTTTTT. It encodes CASSPGGNTGELFF.

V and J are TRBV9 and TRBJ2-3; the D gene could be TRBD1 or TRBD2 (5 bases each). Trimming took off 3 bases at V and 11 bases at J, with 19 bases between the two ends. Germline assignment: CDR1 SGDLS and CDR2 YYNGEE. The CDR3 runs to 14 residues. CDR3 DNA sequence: TGTGCCAGCAGCGGTGGGGACCACGGTATGGGGCAGTATTTT. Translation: CASSGGDHGMGQYF.

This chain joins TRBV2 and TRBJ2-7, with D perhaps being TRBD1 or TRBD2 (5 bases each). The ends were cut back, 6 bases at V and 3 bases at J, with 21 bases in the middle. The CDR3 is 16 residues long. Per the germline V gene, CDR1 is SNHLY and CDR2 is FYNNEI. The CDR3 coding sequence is TGTGCCAGCAGCACCGAATGGGGGAATCAGGGCTACGAGCAGTACTTC. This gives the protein CASSTEWGNQGYEQYF.

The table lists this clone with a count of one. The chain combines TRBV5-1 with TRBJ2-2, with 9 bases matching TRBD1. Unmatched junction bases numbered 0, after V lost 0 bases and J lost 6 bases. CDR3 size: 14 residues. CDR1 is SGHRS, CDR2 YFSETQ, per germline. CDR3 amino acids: CASSLGTGAGELFF. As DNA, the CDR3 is TGCGCCAGCAGCTTGGGGACAGGGGCCGGGGAGCTGTTTTTT.

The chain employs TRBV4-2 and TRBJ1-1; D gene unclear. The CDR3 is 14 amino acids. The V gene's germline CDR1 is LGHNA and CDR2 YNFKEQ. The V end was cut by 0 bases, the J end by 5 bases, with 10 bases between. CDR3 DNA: TGTGCCAGCAGCCAAGATCCCGGGGAGACTGAAGCTTTCTTT. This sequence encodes CASSQDPGETEAFF.

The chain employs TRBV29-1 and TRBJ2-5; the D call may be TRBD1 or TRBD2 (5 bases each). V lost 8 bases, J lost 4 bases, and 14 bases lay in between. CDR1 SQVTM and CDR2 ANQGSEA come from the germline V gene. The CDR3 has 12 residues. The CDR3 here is CSLEMGTETQYF. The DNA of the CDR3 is TGCAGCTTGGAGATGGGGACAGAGACCCAGTACTTC. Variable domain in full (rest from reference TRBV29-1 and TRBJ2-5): SAVISQKPSRDICQRGTSLTIQCQVDSQVTMMFWYRQQPGQSLTLIATANQGSEATYESGFVIDKFPISRPNLTFSTLTVSNMSPEDSSIYLCSLEMGTETQYFGPGTRLLVL.